This TCR beta chain emerged from a study of blood T cell repertoires in COVID-19. In the study overall: PBMCs, B-cell-depleted T cells, or T cells provided the cDNA or gDNA that made up the material.

Profiling relied on immunoSEQ multiplex PCR, and the TCRdb table lists in-frame clones only, not all of them. The sample consists of around 400,000 clones, roughly 90% of them appearing once. Between the trimmed V and J ends, which lost 8 bases and 7 bases, there was a span of 14 bases. From germline, CDR1 is KGHSH and CDR2 LQKENI. This CDR3 is 12 amino acids long. The receptor was derived from a middle-aged woman who had been exposed to COVID-19. The sequencing input was PBMCs or T cells enriched from blood (not recorded which). This rearrangement joins TRBV18 to TRBJ1-2; maybe TRBD1 (5 bases). CDR3 coding DNA: TGTGCCAGCGGACCTCCGGGGGTTGGCTACACCTTC. Protein: CASGPPGVGYTF.